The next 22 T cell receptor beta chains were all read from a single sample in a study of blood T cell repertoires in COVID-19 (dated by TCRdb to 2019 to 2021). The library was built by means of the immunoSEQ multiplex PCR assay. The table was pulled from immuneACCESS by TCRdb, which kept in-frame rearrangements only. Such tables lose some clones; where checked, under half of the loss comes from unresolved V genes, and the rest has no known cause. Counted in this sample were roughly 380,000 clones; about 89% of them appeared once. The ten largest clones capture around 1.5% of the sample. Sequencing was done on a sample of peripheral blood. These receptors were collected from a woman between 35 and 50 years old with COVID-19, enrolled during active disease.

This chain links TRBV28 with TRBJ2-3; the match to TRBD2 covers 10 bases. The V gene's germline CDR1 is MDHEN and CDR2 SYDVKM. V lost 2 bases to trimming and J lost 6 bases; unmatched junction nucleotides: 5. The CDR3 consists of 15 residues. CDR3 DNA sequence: TGTGCCAGCAGTTTAGAAGCGGGGGGGTGGGATACGCAGTATTTT. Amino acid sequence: CASSLEAGGWDTQYF.

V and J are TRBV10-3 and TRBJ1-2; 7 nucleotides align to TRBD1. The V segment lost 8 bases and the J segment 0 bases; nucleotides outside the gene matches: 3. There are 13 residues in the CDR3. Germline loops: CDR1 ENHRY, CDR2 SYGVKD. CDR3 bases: TGTGCCATCGAAGACAGGGCTAACTATGGCTACACCTTC. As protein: CAIEDRANYGYTF.

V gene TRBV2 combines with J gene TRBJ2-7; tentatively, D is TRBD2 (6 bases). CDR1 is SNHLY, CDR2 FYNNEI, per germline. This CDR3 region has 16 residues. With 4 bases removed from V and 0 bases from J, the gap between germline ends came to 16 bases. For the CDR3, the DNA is TGTGCCAGCAGTGTCGGTGGGGGACTGGACTCCTACGAGCAGTACTTC. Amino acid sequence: CASSVGGGLDSYEQYF.

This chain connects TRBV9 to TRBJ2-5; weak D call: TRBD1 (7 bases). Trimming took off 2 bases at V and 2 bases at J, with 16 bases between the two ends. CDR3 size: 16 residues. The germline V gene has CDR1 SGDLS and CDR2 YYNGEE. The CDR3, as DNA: TGTGCCAGCAGCGTCCGACCGACAGGGACTCAAGAGACCCAGTACTTC. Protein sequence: CASSVRPTGTQETQYF. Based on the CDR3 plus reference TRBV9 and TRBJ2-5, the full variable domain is DSGVTQTPKHLITATGQRVTLRCSPRSGDLSVYWYQQSLDQGLQFLIQYYNGEERAKGNILERFSAQQFPDLHSELNLSSLELGDSALYFCASSVRPTGTQETQYFGPGTRLLVL.

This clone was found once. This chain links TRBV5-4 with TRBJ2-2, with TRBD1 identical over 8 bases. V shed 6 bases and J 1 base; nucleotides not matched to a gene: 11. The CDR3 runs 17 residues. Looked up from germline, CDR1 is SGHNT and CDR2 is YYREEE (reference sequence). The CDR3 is CASTRGYGTGNTGELFF. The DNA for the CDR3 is TGTGCCAGCACCCGGGGCTACGGGACAGGGAACACCGGGGAGCTGTTTTTT.

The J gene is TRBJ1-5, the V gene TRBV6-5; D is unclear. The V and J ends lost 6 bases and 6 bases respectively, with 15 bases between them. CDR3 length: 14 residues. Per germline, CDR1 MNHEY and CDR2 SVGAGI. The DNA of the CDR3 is TGTGCCAGCAGCACTCTTGGGCCCTCTCAGCCCCAGCATTTT. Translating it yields CASSTLGPSQPQHF.

The CDR3: CASSYLRGTEAFF. The CDR3 coding sequence is TGTGCCAGCAGTTACCTTAGGGGCACTGAAGCTTTCTTT. The J gene is TRBJ1-1, the V gene TRBV6-6; maybe TRBD1 (5 bases). CDR1 and CDR2 from the germline V gene are MNHNY and SVGAGI (reference sequence). The CDR3 is 13 residues long. Trimming removed 2 bases from V and 4 bases from J, with 8 bases in between.

Here the CDR3 DNA reads TGTGCCATCAGTGAGTCCTTGAGACAGGGGGCGGAACAGCCCCAGCATTTT. This codes for CAISESLRQGAEQPQHF. This sequence joins TRBV10-3 and TRBJ1-5; 10 positions agree with TRBD1. This CDR3 region has 17 residues. Per the germline V gene, CDR1 is ENHRY and CDR2 is SYGVKD. The V and J ends lost 0 bases and 7 bases, in that order; junction bases with no gene match: 9.

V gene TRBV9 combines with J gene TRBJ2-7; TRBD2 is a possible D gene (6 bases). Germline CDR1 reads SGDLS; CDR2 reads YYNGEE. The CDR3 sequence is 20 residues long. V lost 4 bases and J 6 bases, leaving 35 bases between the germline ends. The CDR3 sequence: CASSTCKAGIGKLVNCEQYF. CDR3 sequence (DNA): TGTGCCAGCAGCACATGTAAGGCGGGGATTGGAAAACTAGTTAATTGCGAGCAGTACTTC.

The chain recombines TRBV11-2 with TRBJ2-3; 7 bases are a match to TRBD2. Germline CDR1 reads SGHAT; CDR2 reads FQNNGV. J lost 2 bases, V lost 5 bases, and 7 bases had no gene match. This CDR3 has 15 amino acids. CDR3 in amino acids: CASSAGEGFTDTQYF. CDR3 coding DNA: TGTGCCAGCAGCGCCGGGGAGGGCTTCACAGATACGCAGTATTTT. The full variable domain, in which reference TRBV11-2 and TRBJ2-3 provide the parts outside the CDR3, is EAGVAQSPRYKIIEKRQSVAFWCNPISGHATLYWYQQILGQGPKLLIQFQNNGVVDDSQLPKDRFSAERLKGVDSTLKIQPAKLEDSAVYLCASSAGEGFTDTQYFGPGTRLTVL.

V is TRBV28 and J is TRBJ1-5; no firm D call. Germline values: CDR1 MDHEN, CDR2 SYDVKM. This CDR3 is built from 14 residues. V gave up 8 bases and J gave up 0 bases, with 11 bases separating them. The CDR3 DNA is TGTGCCAGCTGGACTAGGTATAGCAATCAGCCCCAGCATTTT. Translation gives CASWTRYSNQPQHF.

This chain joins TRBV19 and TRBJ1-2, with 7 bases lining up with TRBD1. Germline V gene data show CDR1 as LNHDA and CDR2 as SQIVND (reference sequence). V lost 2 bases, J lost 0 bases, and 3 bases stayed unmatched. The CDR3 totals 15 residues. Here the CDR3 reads CASSIRDSTNYGYTF. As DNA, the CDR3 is TGTGCCAGTAGTATAAGGGACAGTACTAACTATGGCTACACCTTC.

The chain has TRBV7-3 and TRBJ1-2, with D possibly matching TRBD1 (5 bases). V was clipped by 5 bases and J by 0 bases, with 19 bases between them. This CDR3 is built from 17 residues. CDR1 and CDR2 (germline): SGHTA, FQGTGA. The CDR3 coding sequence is TGTGCCAGCAGCCCTTGGGGCCAAAGCTTTCCTAACTATGGCTACACCTTC. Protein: CASSPWGQSFPNYGYTF.

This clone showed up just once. The CDR3 DNA follows: TGTGCCAGCGAAGACGGGCGGGGGAGTACGGAGACCCAGTACTTC. Its protein product is CASEDGRGSTETQYF. This sequence joins TRBV6-6 and TRBJ2-5; 7 positions agree with TRBD2. Germline trimming cut 8 bases from V and 5 bases from J; bases unmatched to any gene: 14. This CDR3 spans 15 amino acids. CDR1 MNHNY and CDR2 SVGAGI come from the germline V gene (reference sequence).

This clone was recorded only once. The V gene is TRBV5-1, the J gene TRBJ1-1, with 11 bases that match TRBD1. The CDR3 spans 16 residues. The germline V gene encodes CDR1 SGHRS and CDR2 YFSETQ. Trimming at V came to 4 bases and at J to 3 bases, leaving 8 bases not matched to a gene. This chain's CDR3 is CASSTGQGALHTEAFF. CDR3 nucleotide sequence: TGCGCCAGCAGCACTGGACAGGGGGCCCTTCACACTGAAGCTTTCTTT. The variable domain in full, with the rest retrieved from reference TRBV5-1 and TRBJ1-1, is KAGVTQTPRYLIKTRGQQVTLSCSPISGHRSVSWYQQTPGQGLQFLFEYFSETQRNKGNFPGRFSGRQFSNSRSEMNVSTLELGDSALYLCASSTGQGALHTEAFFGQGTRLTVV.

The CDR3 DNA is TGTGCCATCGGGGACAGGGGCCTGAACACTGAAGCTTTCTTT. Translation gives CAIGDRGLNTEAFF. The V call is TRBV10-3, the J call TRBJ1-1; 10 bases map to TRBD1. The CDR3 covers 14 residues. The J segment lost 0 bases and the V segment lost 8 bases, leaving 3 bases of the junction unmatched. The germline CDR1 and CDR2 sequences are ENHRY and SYGVKD.

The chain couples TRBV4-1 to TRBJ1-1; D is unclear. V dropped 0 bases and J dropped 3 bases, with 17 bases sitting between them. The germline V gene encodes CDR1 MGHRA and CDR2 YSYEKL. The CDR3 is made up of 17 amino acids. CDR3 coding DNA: TGCGCCAGCAGCCAAGATGAGGCAAACTCCGTATACACTGAAGCTTTCTTT. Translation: CASSQDEANSVYTEAFF.

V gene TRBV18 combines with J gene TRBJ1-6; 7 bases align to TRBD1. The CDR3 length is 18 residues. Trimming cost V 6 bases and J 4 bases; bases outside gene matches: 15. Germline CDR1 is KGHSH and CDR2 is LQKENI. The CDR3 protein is CASSLAEAGQKYNSPLHF. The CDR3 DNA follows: TGTGCCAGCTCCCTGGCCGAGGCGGGACAGAAGTATAATTCACCCCTCCACTTT. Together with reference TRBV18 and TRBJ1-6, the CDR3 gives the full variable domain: NAGVMQNPRHLVRRRGQEARLRCSPMKGHSHVYWYRQLPEEGLKFMVYLQKENIIDESGMPKERFSAEFPKEGPSILRIQQVVRGDSAAYFCASSLAEAGQKYNSPLHFGNGTRLTVT.

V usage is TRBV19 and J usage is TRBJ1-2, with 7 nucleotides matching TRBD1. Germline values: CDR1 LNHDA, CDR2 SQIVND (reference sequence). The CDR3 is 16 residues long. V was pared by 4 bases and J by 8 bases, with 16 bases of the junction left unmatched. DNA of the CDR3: TGTGCCAGTAGTACATTCGGGACAGCCCCCGCGGGGGGCTACACCTTC. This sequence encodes CASSTFGTAPAGGYTF.

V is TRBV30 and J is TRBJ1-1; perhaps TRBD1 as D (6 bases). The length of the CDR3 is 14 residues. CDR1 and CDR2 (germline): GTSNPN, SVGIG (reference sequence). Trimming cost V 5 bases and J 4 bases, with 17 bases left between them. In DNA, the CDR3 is TGTGCCTGGGCCCCTGGACAGTACCCCACTGAAGCTTTCTTT. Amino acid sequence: CAWAPGQYPTEAFF. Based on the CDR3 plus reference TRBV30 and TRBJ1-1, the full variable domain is SQTIHQWPATLVQPVGSPLSLECTVEGTSNPNLYWYRQAAGRGLQLLFYSVGIGQISSEVPQNLSASRPQDRQFILSSKKLLLSDSGFYLCAWAPGQYPTEAFFGQGTRLTVV.

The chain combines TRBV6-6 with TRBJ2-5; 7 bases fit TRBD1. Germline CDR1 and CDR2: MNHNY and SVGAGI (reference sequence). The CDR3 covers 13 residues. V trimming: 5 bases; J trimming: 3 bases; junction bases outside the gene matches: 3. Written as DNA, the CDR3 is TGTGCCAGCAGTACGACAGGGAAAGAGACCCAGTACTTC. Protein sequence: CASSTTGKETQYF.

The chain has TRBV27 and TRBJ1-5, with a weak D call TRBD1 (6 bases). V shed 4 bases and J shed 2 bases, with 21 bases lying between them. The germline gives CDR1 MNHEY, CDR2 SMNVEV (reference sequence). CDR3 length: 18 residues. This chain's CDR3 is CASSSNRERLSGNQPQHF. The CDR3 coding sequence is TGTGCCAGCAGTTCCAACAGGGAGAGGCTCTCGGGCAATCAGCCCCAGCATTTT.